A single sample gave rise to the 18 T cell receptor beta chains below, sequenced in a study of T cells expressing NK-cell markers. TCRdb reprocessed the 5' RACE reads and stores each CDR3 protein as one record, lacking DNA. Its table records about 460,000 distinct CDR3 sequences. The specimen sequenced was blood T cells: a sorted CD56 or NKG2C T cell subset, CD4+ or CD8+ T cells, or bulk PBMC T cells (not recorded which). These TCRs come from a woman aged 45-65 years in good health.

The gene calls are TRBV25-1 and TRBJ2-7. This CDR3 is 12 amino acids long. Per the germline V gene, CDR1 is MGHDK and CDR2 is SYGVNS. Here the CDR3 reads CASSDYRYEQYF.

V gene TRBV5-1 combines with J gene TRBJ2-1; the D call from TCRdb, TRBD1, cannot be confirmed without DNA. The CDR3 has 14 residues. Germline lookup yields CDR1 SGHRS and CDR2 YFSETQ. The CDR3 is CASRRDATRYEQFF.

This chain connects TRBV7-3 to TRBJ2-1; TCRdb calls TRBD2, which cannot be checked without DNA. This CDR3 is built from 15 residues. From germline, CDR1 is SGHTA and CDR2 FQGTGA. The CDR3 loop is CASSLGTSGMGGQFF.

The V and J genes are TRBV5-1 and TRBJ1-1; TCRdb returns TRBD1, unconfirmable since there is no DNA. Germline-derived CDR1 and CDR2 are SGHRS and YFSETQ. The CDR3 covers 12 residues. CDR3 amino acids: CASSLPGTEAFF.

The chain recombines TRBV12-3 or TRBV12-4 with TRBJ1-6; no DNA is available, so the TRBD1 call from TCRdb remains unchecked. CDR3 length: 19 amino acids. CDR3 sequence: CASSTLDRGLGGDNSPLHF.

The chain carries TRBV11-3 and TRBJ2-3. From germline, CDR1 is SGHNT and CDR2 YENEEA. The CDR3 totals 14 residues. The CDR3 sequence: CASSLGSFGDTQYF. Full variable domain (rest looked up from reference TRBV11-3 and TRBJ2-3): EAGVVQSPRYKIIEKKQPVAFWCNPISGHNTLYWYLQNLGQGPELLIRYENEEAVDDSQLPKDRFSAERLKGVDSTLKIQPAELGDSAVYLCASSLGSFGDTQYFGPGTRLTVL.

V usage is TRBV28 and J usage is TRBJ2-7. The CDR3 sequence is 14 residues long. Germline assignment: CDR1 MDHEN and CDR2 SYDVKM. CDR3 region: CASSLTTSSYEQYF. Complete variable domain (other parts from reference TRBV28 and TRBJ2-7): DVKVTQSSRYLVKRTGEKVFLECVQDMDHENMFWYRQDPGLGLRLIYFSYDVKMKEKGDIPEGYSVSREKKERFSLILESASTNQTSMYLCASSLTTSSYEQYFGPGTRLTVT.

This rearrangement joins TRBV21-1 to TRBJ2-2; no DNA is available, so the TRBD1 call from TCRdb remains unchecked. TRBV21-1 is given as a pseudogene. This CDR3 region has 21 residues. Here the CDR3 reads CASSKEPWDTFLKPNTGELFF.

The V gene is TRBV29-1, the J gene TRBJ1-1; the D call of TRBD1 rests on TCRdb alone, since no DNA is present to check it. The CDR3 loop spans 13 amino acids. The germline V gene encodes CDR1 SQVTM and CDR2 ANQGSEA. CDR3 sequence: CSGKDRMNTEAFF.

V usage is TRBV3-1 and J usage is TRBJ2-7; TCRdb names TRBD2, which stays unverified in the absence of DNA. CDR1 and CDR2 (germline): LGHDT, YNNKEL (reference sequence). The CDR3 totals 15 residues. CDR3: CASNLAGDITYEQYF.

The J gene is TRBJ2-1, the V gene TRBV6-4; TCRdb calls TRBD2, which cannot be checked without DNA. CDR1 and CDR2 (germline): MRHNA, SNTAGT. This CDR3 region has 15 residues. CDR3 amino acids: CASSAWTSGRGEQFF.

The chain is built from TRBV20-1 and TRBJ1-6. Germline CDR1 and CDR2: DFQATT and SNEGSKA (reference sequence). The CDR3 has 12 residues. CDR3 sequence: CSAAGLESPLHF.

This chain uses TRBV4-1 with TRBJ2-3; with no DNA, the TCRdb D assignment of TRBD1 cannot be verified. This CDR3 spans 15 amino acids. Germline V gene data show CDR1 as MGHRA and CDR2 as YSYEKL. CDR3 protein: CASSQAGTTTDTQYF.

The rearrangement uses TRBV9 and TRBJ1-3; checking the TCRdb D call of TRBD1 is not possible without DNA. CDR1 and CDR2 (germline): SGDLS, YYNGEE. The CDR3 has 16 residues. The CDR3 sequence: CASSVVGASSGNTIYF.

The chain combines TRBV15 with TRBJ2-5. Germline CDR1 and CDR2: LNHNV and YYDKDF (reference sequence). The CDR3 consists of 14 residues. CDR3 amino acids: CATSRDSGSETQYF.

V is TRBV29-1 and J is TRBJ2-7; the D gene TCRdb calls, TRBD2, cannot be checked with no DNA. The CDR3 sequence is 12 residues long. Germline V gives CDR1 SQVTM, CDR2 ANQGSEA. The CDR3 loop reads CSVVQANYEQYF.

The V call is TRBV28, the J call TRBJ1-5; TCRdb indicates TRBD1, and absent DNA this call remains unverified. CDR1 is MDHEN, CDR2 SYDVKM, per germline. This CDR3 has 14 amino acids. This CDR3 reads CASSETGTYQPQHF.

The chain employs TRBV6-4 and TRBJ1-2; the TCRdb call, TRBD1, lacks DNA for checking. This CDR3 comprises 13 residues. CDR1 and CDR2 from the germline V gene are MRHNA and SNTAGT. CDR3 in amino acids: CARKQNPLYGYTF.